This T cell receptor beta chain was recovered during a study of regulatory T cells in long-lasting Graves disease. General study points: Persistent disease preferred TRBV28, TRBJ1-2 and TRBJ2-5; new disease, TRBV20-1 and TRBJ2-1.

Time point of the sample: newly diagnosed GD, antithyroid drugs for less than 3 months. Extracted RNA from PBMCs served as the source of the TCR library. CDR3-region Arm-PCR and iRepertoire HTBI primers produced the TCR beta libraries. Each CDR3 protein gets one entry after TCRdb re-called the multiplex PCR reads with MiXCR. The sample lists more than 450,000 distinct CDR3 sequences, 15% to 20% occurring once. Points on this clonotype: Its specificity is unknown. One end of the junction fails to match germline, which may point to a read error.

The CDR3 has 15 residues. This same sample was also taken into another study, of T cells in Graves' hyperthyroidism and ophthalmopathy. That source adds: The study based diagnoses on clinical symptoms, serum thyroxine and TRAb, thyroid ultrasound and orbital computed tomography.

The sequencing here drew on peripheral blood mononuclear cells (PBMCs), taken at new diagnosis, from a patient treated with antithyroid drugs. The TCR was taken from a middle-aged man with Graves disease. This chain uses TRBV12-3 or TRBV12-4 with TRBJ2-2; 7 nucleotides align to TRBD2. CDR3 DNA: TGTGCCAGCAGCCCCCGGGACTATTACACCGGGGAGCTGGTTTTT. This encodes CASSPRDYYTGELVF.